These 9 T cell receptor beta chains were sequenced from one sample in a study of blood T cell repertoires in COVID-19. Libraries were prepared by immunoSEQ multiplex PCR; TCRdb keeps only in-frame clonotypes and omits some of them. This table has approximately 160,000 clones, 75% to 90% appearing once. Material: PBMCs or T cells enriched from blood (not recorded which). These receptors all stem from a woman between 50 and 59 years old who had recovered from COVID-19.

This clone was counted once. This rearrangement joins TRBV15 to TRBJ1-1; D is unclear. The CDR3 is 13 residues long. The V end lost 1 base, the J end lost 3 bases, and 6 bases lay between the germline ends. CDR1 is LNHNV, CDR2 YYDKDF, per germline (reference sequence). The CDR3 protein is CATSRATDTEAFF. The CDR3 DNA follows: TGTGCCACCAGCAGAGCCACAGACACTGAAGCTTTCTTT.

The rearrangement uses TRBV24-1 and TRBJ2-5; TRBD2 matches at 12 bases. The CDR3 loop spans 17 amino acids. Germline V CDR1 and CDR2: KGHDR, SFDVKD. The V and J ends lost 2 bases and 5 bases, in that order; junction bases with no gene match: 8. The DNA of the CDR3 is TGTGCCACCAGTGATTCGGCTAGCGGGGGGGCCCTGGAGACCCAGTACTTC. Amino acid sequence: CATSDSASGGALETQYF.

J is TRBJ2-3 and V is TRBV7-2; 8 bases align to TRBD2. Germline CDR1 is SGHTA and CDR2 is FQGNSA. This CDR3 has 13 residues. V lost 5 bases, J lost 8 bases, and 6 bases stayed unmatched. The chain's CDR3 is CASSQPGGVTQYF. The CDR3 DNA follows: TGTGCCAGCAGCCAACCGGGGGGGGTTACGCAGTATTTT.

This clone was observed a handful of times. The genes are TRBV7-8 and TRBJ1-4, with D uncertain. Germline assignment: CDR1 SGHVS and CDR2 FQNEAQ. The CDR3 is made up of 12 amino acids. Trimming pared 5 bases from V and 7 bases from J, leaving 8 bases between. The CDR3 spells CASSRSGEKLFF. CDR3 nucleotides: TGTGCCAGCAGCCGGTCGGGTGAAAAACTGTTTTTT.

The V and J genes are TRBV20-1 and TRBJ1-2; D is perhaps TRBD1 (5 bases). V lost 3 bases and J 5 bases, leaving 13 bases between the germline ends. This CDR3 is built from 13 residues. Per the germline V gene, CDR1 is DFQATT and CDR2 is SNEGSKA (reference sequence). CDR3 DNA: TGCAGTGCTAGTGTGCGGGGCGGGTATGGCTACACCTTC. Protein product: CSASVRGGYGYTF.

This rearrangement joins TRBV30 to TRBJ1-4, with 9 bases matching TRBD1. Germline CDR1 and CDR2: GTSNPN and SVGIG (reference sequence). V was pared by 2 bases and J by 4 bases, with 11 bases of the junction left unmatched. The CDR3 contains 17 residues. CDR3 residues: CAWSPPGQGAINEKLFF. For the CDR3, the DNA is TGTGCCTGGAGTCCACCGGGACAGGGAGCAATTAATGAAAAACTGTTTTTT. The variable domain in full, with the rest retrieved from reference TRBV30 and TRBJ1-4, is SQTIHQWPATLVQPVGSPLSLECTVEGTSNPNLYWYRQAAGRGLQLLFYSVGIGQISSEVPQNLSASRPQDRQFILSSKKLLLSDSGFYLCAWSPPGQGAINEKLFFGSGTQLSVL.

The gene calls are TRBV2 and TRBJ1-5; D gene ambiguous. Germline-derived CDR1 and CDR2 are SNHLY and FYNNEI. The CDR3 consists of 16 residues. V was clipped by 8 bases and J by 1 base, with 18 bases between them. CDR3 in amino acids: CASVLGRARSNQPQHF. The CDR3 coding sequence is TGTGCCAGCGTATTGGGGAGGGCGAGGAGCAATCAGCCCCAGCATTTT.

The chain couples TRBV5-1 to TRBJ1-2; D unresolved. Trimming pared 2 bases from V and 4 bases from J, leaving 6 bases between. This CDR3 is built from 12 residues. CDR1 is SGHRS and CDR2 is YFSETQ in the germline V gene. CDR3 DNA sequence: TGCGCCAGCAGCTTCGACACCTATGGCTACACCTTC. Translated, it gives CASSFDTYGYTF. The full variable domain, its missing parts supplied by reference TRBV5-1 and TRBJ1-2, is KAGVTQTPRYLIKTRGQQVTLSCSPISGHRSVSWYQQTPGQGLQFLFEYFSETQRNKGNFPGRFSGRQFSNSRSEMNVSTLELGDSALYLCASSFDTYGYTFGSGTRLTVV.

J is TRBJ2-2 and V is TRBV15, with TRBD1 matching 7 bases. The CDR3 spans 16 residues. V dropped 3 bases and J dropped 0; count of bases not matched to a gene: 4. Germline CDR1 is LNHNV and CDR2 is YYDKDF (reference sequence). The chain's CDR3 is CATSSGTESNTGELFF. For the CDR3, the DNA is TGTGCCACCAGCAGCGGGACAGAGTCGAACACCGGGGAGCTGTTTTTT.